A single sample gave rise to the 28 T cell receptor beta chains below, sequenced in a study of blood T cell repertoires in COVID-19. Sequencing was performed with immunoSEQ multiplex PCR; in TCRdb, only in-frame clones are kept and a portion is missing. The table shows under 250,000 clones, with approximately 78% occurring only once. Source material: peripheral blood. All receptors come from a woman between 40 and 50 years old with acute or convalescent COVID-19.

V and J are TRBV4-3 and TRBJ1-1; D gene uncertain. The length of the CDR3 is 16 residues. Trimming left V 0 bases short and J 0 bases short, with 11 bases between. The V gene's germline CDR1 is LGHNA and CDR2 YSLEER. DNA of the CDR3: TGCGCCAGCAGCCAAGAGCCCCGGGGTGTGAACACTGAAGCTTTCTTT. Its translation: CASSQEPRGVNTEAFF.

This clone has a single count. V and J are TRBV13 and TRBJ1-1; 7 bases are shared with TRBD1. The CDR3 is 17 residues long. In germline, CDR1 is PRHDT, CDR2 FYEKMQ (reference sequence). The trim removed 4 bases at V and 4 bases at J, leaving 15 bases unmatched. The CDR3 region is CASSSVRVTGVSTEAFF. The CDR3 region has the DNA TGTGCCAGCAGCTCCGTAAGAGTTACAGGGGTGAGCACTGAAGCTTTCTTT.

The table lists this clone with a count of one. The rearrangement uses TRBV25-1 and TRBJ2-3, with TRBD1 matching 9 bases. V gave up 6 bases and J gave up 3 bases; unmatched junction bases: 7. The CDR3 has 15 residues. Germline-derived CDR1 and CDR2 are MGHDK and SYGVNS. This CDR3 reads CASSPPGQGTDTQYF. CDR3 bases: TGTGCCAGCAGCCCACCGGGACAGGGAACAGATACGCAGTATTTT.

The rearrangement uses TRBV19 and TRBJ1-4; 11 bases map to TRBD1. The V gene's germline CDR1 is LNHDA and CDR2 SQIVND (reference sequence). The V gene end was trimmed by 4 bases and the J gene end by 7 bases; junction bases not matched to a gene: 5. This CDR3 is built from 15 residues. CDR3 bases: TGTGCCAGTAGTACGGACAGGGGGCCGGGTGAAAAACTGTTTTTT. This encodes CASSTDRGPGEKLFF.

This clone appeared many times. The CDR3 DNA reads as TGTGCCAGCAGCGCTGGGGGACTAGTGCCCCTCCACTTT. Its translation is CASSAGGLVPLHF. The chain couples TRBV9 to TRBJ1-6, with D tentatively TRBD1 (5 bases). The CDR3 runs to 13 residues. Looked up from germline, CDR1 is SGDLS and CDR2 is YYNGEE. Trimming took off 3 bases at V and 13 bases at J, with 14 bases between the two ends.

V and J are TRBV18 and TRBJ2-2, with D possibly being TRBD2 (6 bases). CDR3 length equals 15 residues. V dropped 3 bases and J dropped 2 bases, with 10 bases sitting between them. Looked up from germline, CDR1 is KGHSH and CDR2 is LQKENI. The CDR3 loop reads CASSPSGLNTGELFF. The CDR3 nucleotides are TGTGCCAGCTCACCGAGCGGGCTTAACACCGGGGAGCTGTTTTTT.

J is TRBJ1-2 and V is TRBV5-5; 8 bases align to TRBD1. V was pared by 3 bases and J by 3 bases, with 7 bases of the junction left unmatched. From germline, CDR1 is SGHKS and CDR2 YYEKEE (reference sequence). The CDR3 has 15 residues. CDR3 sequence reads: CASSSPQGAYYGYTF. The CDR3 region has the DNA TGTGCCAGCAGCTCTCCCCAGGGGGCTTACTATGGCTACACCTTC. Full variable domain (outside the CDR3, taken from reference TRBV5-5 and TRBJ1-2): DAGVTQSPTHLIKTRGQQVTLRCSPISGHKSVSWYQQVLGQGPQFIFQYYEKEERGRGNFPDRFSARQFPNYSSELNVNALLLGDSALYLCASSSPQGAYYGYTFGSGTRLTVV.

On this clone: Other DNA sequences in this sample translate to the same CDR3. This chain uses TRBV9 with TRBJ2-3, with D perhaps TRBD2 (6 bases). Between the trimmed V and J ends, which lost 0 bases and 2 bases, there was a span of 10 bases. Germline V gives CDR1 SGDLS, CDR2 YYNGEE. The CDR3 totals 15 residues. The CDR3 spells CASSVEGGTTDTQYF. Here the CDR3 DNA reads TGTGCCAGCAGCGTAGAGGGCGGGACCACAGATACGCAGTATTTT.

The V call is TRBV4-1, the J call TRBJ1-1; D remains unclear. The V end was cut by 4 bases, the J end by 5 bases, with 14 bases between. Germline values: CDR1 MGHRA, CDR2 YSYEKL. CDR3 length: 14 amino acids. CDR3 bases: TGCGCCAGCAGCCTAATCTCTCTGAGAACTGAAGCTTTCTTT. Its protein product is CASSLISLRTEAFF.

The CDR3 here is CASSLDKERLHTGELFF. For the CDR3, the DNA is TGTGCCAGCAGCTTAGATAAAGAGCGGCTCCACACCGGGGAGCTGTTTTTT. V and J are TRBV7-6 and TRBJ2-2, with a tentative D call TRBD2 (5 bases). CDR3 length: 17 residues. The germline V and J ends were trimmed by 1 base and 3 bases, with 15 bases remaining between them. In germline, CDR1 is SGHVS, CDR2 FNYEAQ.

V and J are TRBV2 and TRBJ1-2; 7 nucleotides agree with TRBD1. CDR1 and CDR2 from the germline V gene are SNHLY and FYNNEI. The CDR3 consists of 13 residues. V was clipped by 7 bases and J by 7 bases; unmatched bases: 9. For the CDR3, the DNA is TGTGCCAGCAAGGGGGCCCGGTGGGCTGGCTACACCTTC. Translated: CASKGARWAGYTF.

The genes are TRBV7-8 and TRBJ2-6; 9 bases map to TRBD2. The ends lost 4 bases at V and 0 bases at J; junction bases unmatched: 13. The CDR3 is made up of 20 amino acids. Germline V gene data show CDR1 as SGHVS and CDR2 as FQNEAQ. The chain's CDR3 is CASSSHRPSGEPSGANVLTF. The CDR3 coding sequence is TGTGCCAGCAGCTCTCACCGCCCTAGCGGGGAACCCTCTGGGGCCAACGTCCTGACTTTC.

This chain joins TRBV5-1 and TRBJ1-1; 11 bases agree with TRBD1. Germline values: CDR1 SGHRS, CDR2 YFSETQ. With V trimmed by 4 bases and J by 4 bases, 3 bases remained unmatched. The CDR3 sequence is 14 residues long. This chain's CDR3 is CASSLGTGGTEAFF. The CDR3 coding sequence is TGCGCCAGCAGCCTTGGGACAGGGGGCACTGAAGCTTTCTTT.

This clone was seen just once. The chain combines TRBV15 with TRBJ2-4; 7 positions match TRBD1. CDR1 LNHNV and CDR2 YYDKDF come from the germline V gene (reference sequence). CDR3 length: 14 amino acids. The ends lost 3 bases at V and 8 bases at J; junction bases unmatched: 7. CDR3: CATSRRGLEDIQYF. The CDR3 nucleotides read TGTGCCACCAGCAGGAGGGGGCTAGAGGACATTCAGTACTTC.

The V gene is TRBV6-4, the J gene TRBJ1-5; D gene unclear. The ends were cut back, 5 bases at V and 5 bases at J, with 10 bases in the middle. CDR1 is MRHNA and CDR2 is SNTAGT in the germline V gene. This CDR3 has 13 residues. CDR3 loop: CASSTEMDQPQHF. The CDR3 DNA sequence: TGTGCCAGCAGTACGGAGATGGATCAGCCCCAGCATTTT.

This clone was recorded a few times. J is TRBJ2-7 and V is TRBV7-2; D might be TRBD2 (6 bases). V lost 1 base and J lost 5, with 12 bases in between. The CDR3 length is 14 residues. CDR1 SGHTA and CDR2 FQGNSA come from the germline V gene. This CDR3 is CASSLGAGGNEQYF. In DNA form, the CDR3 reads TGTGCCAGCAGCTTAGGCGCCGGCGGGAACGAGCAGTACTTC.

The chain couples TRBV15 to TRBJ1-1; 10 bases are shared with TRBD1. This CDR3 contains 14 residues. Germline V CDR1 and CDR2: LNHNV, YYDKDF (reference sequence). V lost 7 bases to trimming and J lost 5 bases; unmatched junction nucleotides: 7. Here the CDR3 DNA reads TGTGCCACCACCTGGGACAGGGGAGGGACTGAAGCTTTCTTT. Translating it yields CATTWDRGGTEAFF.

V usage is TRBV2 and J usage is TRBJ2-3; 7 nucleotides match TRBD2. CDR1 is SNHLY and CDR2 is FYNNEI in the germline V gene. After removal of 6 bases from V and 0 bases from J, the junction contained 6 bases not matched to a gene. The CDR3 has 15 residues. CDR3 residues: CASSTSAGSTDTQYF. The CDR3 bases are TGTGCCAGCAGCACTAGCGCCGGAAGCACAGATACGCAGTATTTT.

The V and J genes are TRBV5-5 and TRBJ2-3, with TRBD1 matching 8 bases. Trimming took 5 bases from V and 6 from J; bases not matched to a gene: 17. The CDR3 extends over 17 amino acids. Germline CDR1 reads SGHKS; CDR2 reads YYEKEE (reference sequence). The CDR3 protein is CASSAGGGTNPWDTQYF. CDR3 in DNA: TGTGCCAGCAGTGCAGGGGGCGGGACAAACCCCTGGGATACGCAGTATTTT.

The chain carries TRBV6-1 and TRBJ2-7; TRBD2 matches 14 bases. The CDR3 runs 18 residues. V was clipped by 2 bases and J by 1 base; unmatched bases: 7. Germline loops: CDR1 MNHNS, CDR2 SASEGT. CDR3 coding DNA: TGTGCCAGCAGTGAAAGGGGACTAGCGGGAGCCACATCCTACGAGCAGTACTTC. Amino acids: CASSERGLAGATSYEQYF.

This chain uses TRBV29-1 with TRBJ2-3; D ambiguous. This CDR3 comprises 12 residues. Germline CDR1 is SQVTM and CDR2 is ANQGSEA. The V end was cut by 6 bases, the J end by 1 base, with 8 bases between. The CDR3 nucleotides read TGCAGCGTGGAGCAAGGCACAGATACGCAGTATTTT. It yields the protein CSVEQGTDTQYF.

This chain uses TRBV6-2 or TRBV6-3 with TRBJ2-1; 12 bases agree with TRBD1. CDR1 and CDR2 from the germline V gene are MNHEY and SVGEGT. After removal of 6 bases from V and 7 bases from J, the junction contained 4 bases not matched to a gene. This CDR3 contains 14 residues. CDR3 region: CASSGTGGWNEQFF. The CDR3 region has the DNA TGTGCCAGCAGCGGGACAGGGGGCTGGAATGAGCAGTTCTTC.

This chain connects TRBV14 to TRBJ1-4, with unresolved D. The CDR3 consists of 14 residues. Germline lookup yields CDR1 SGHDN and CDR2 FVKESK. Between the trimmed V and J ends, which lost 2 bases and 2 bases, there was a span of 6 bases. The CDR3 region is CASSQSQTNEKLFF. Here the CDR3 DNA reads TGTGCCAGCAGCCAATCCCAGACTAATGAAAAACTGTTTTTT.

This clone was observed once. The gene calls are TRBV29-1 and TRBJ2-5; D perhaps matches TRBD1 (7 bases). Deletions cut 8 bases from V and 4 bases from J, with 17 bases between. This CDR3 has 13 residues. Germline V gives CDR1 SQVTM, CDR2 ANQGSEA. CDR3 coding DNA: TGCAGCCTTGGACTACAGGGGCGAGAGACCCAGTACTTC. Translation: CSLGLQGRETQYF.

This clone was counted between two and nine times. V usage is TRBV12-3 or TRBV12-4 and J usage is TRBJ2-7, with a weak D call TRBD2 (6 bases). CDR3 size: 13 residues. Deletions cut 3 bases from V and 4 bases from J, with 10 bases between. The CDR3 nucleotides read TGTGCCAGCAGTTTCTGGGGGGTGTACGAGCAGTACTTC. Its translation is CASSFWGVYEQYF.

This clone was picked up one time. The V call is TRBV12-3 or TRBV12-4, the J call TRBJ2-5, with unresolved D. V shed 3 bases and J shed 7 bases, with 12 bases lying between them. This CDR3 is 13 amino acids long. CDR3 in amino acids: CASSLNLYRTQYF. In nucleotides, the CDR3 is TGTGCCAGCAGTTTGAACCTCTACCGGACCCAGTACTTC.

This sequence joins TRBV29-1 and TRBJ2-7; D is ambiguous. Trimming pared 3 bases from V and 11 bases from J, leaving 14 bases between. Germline CDR1 SQVTM, CDR2 ANQGSEA. This CDR3 has 11 residues. Here the CDR3 reads CSVDFGRGEYF. In DNA form, the CDR3 reads TGCAGCGTTGATTTCGGCCGCGGAGAGTACTTC.

CDR3 bases: TGTGCCAGCAGTGACTTTTCAGGGGGCGTCTACAATGAGCAGTTCTTC. It translates to CASSDFSGGVYNEQFF. The gene calls are TRBV25-1 and TRBJ2-1; 8 positions match TRBD1. This CDR3 has 16 residues. J lost 3 bases, V lost 3 bases, and 7 bases had no gene match. CDR1 is MGHDK and CDR2 is SYGVNS in the germline V gene.